This T cell receptor (beta chain) is from a study of blood T cell repertoires in COVID-19. Study details: Collection of acute and convalescent COVID-19 samples took place in the United States, Italy and Spain. T cells, B-cell-depleted T cells, or PBMCs provided the cDNA or gDNA that served as material.

Clones were read by immunoSEQ multiplex PCR, and TCRdb kept only the in-frame ones, dropping some. The repertoire consists of fewer than 200,000 clones, with 85% occurring once and the leading ten covering just under 8.5%. Trimming cost V 2 bases and J 7 bases, with 14 bases left between them. The CDR3 runs 14 residues. The germline V gene encodes CDR1 MNHEY and CDR2 SVGAGI. This clonotype was obtained from an older woman with acute or convalescent COVID-19. This chain uses TRBV6-5 with TRBJ1-2, with no clear D. Specimen: peripheral blood. CDR3 nucleotide sequence: TGTGCCAGCAGTTACGGCGGGCAGGCGGGTGGCTACACCTTC. Translated, it gives CASSYGGQAGGYTF.